This T cell receptor (beta chain) was identified in a study of tumor-infiltrating lymphocytes in localized non-small cell lung cancer (dated by TCRdb to the early 2020s). About the investigation overall: Patients whose samples were collected after neoadjuvant chemotherapy, as well as both smokers and never-smokers and several histologies, were included in the cohort. From each patient came resected tumor tissue plus uninvolved lung tissue from that same patient, and the uninvolved lung tissue was described as non-adjacent to the tumor. The same patients underwent several integrated assays, with TCR sequencing performed together with flow cytometry, multiplex immunofluorescence, RNA-seq, exome sequencing and proteomics. The overall ICON cohort was composed of some 160 surgical patients with localized non-small cell lung cancer whose tumors were resected. For approximately 50 patients, immunoSEQ T-cell fraction was compared between paired tumor and uninvolved lung.

Patient enrollment in ICON started in the first half of 2016, and the final patient was enrolled in September 2018. Fresh tumor and matched uninvolved tissue for in-depth immune analyses, including TCR sequencing, were collected from a subcohort of around 76 patients. DNA isolated from bulk tissue, without cell sorting, was used for TCR sequencing. Beyond this particular receptor, the publication reports: Assay coverage varied across patients depending on available tissue quantity, so only a subset of the cohort had TCR sequencing. No difference in TCR-derived T-cell fraction was observed between the flow cytometry-defined immunotypes IM1 (good prognosis) and IM2 (poor prognosis). No association of tumor T-cell fraction from TCR sequencing with recurrence-free survival was found (p = 0.61). Because different assays used different pieces of the same tissue, intratumor heterogeneity could not be separated from technical variation. Consistent with immunofluorescence CD3 counts, TCRbeta sequencing supported greater T cell infiltration in tumors than in uninvolved lung tissue.

The table lists this clone with a few counts. Its antigen is unknown. No base qualities exist here, and no much larger clone lies one base off it. The T-cell fraction in tumor and uninvolved lung tissue was obtained from TCR sequencing using the immunoSEQ assay. The study's own analysis went as follows. In the survival analysis, patients were divided into a high T-cell fraction group (upper tertile) and a low T-cell fraction group (lower two tertiles), and the two groups were compared using a log-rank test. A signed-rank test was used to check for differences in T-cell fraction between paired tumor and uninvolved lung. This is the immuneACCESS table as TCRdb keeps it, with only in-frame sequences that have V and J called. A part of the clones is gone; compared with another copy, unresolved V genes explain less than half, and the rest is unexplained. V and J calls plus clone size are reproduced from that table; the DNA served to infer D and trimming. The sample data list about 16,000 clones, and around three quarters of these were observed just once. The ten largest clones take up approximately 6.5% of the sample.

The source material was lung tumor tissue. This sequence was found in a human donor with non-small cell lung cancer.

The nucleotides read TGTGCCAGCAGTGTTCAGGTGGGCAATCAGCCCCAGCATTTT. Translated, this gives CASSVQVGNQPQHF. The chain links TRBV6-1 with TRBJ1-5; no D gene can be assigned with confidence. The germline V gene sets CDR1 to MNHNS and CDR2 to SASEGT. The V end loses 4 bases and the J end loses 2 bases, and a stretch of 9 bases separates them. The CDR3, cysteine through phenylalanine, is 14 amino acids long. The kept DNA is CDR3 alone, 42 bases in frame from the first base.